This T cell receptor (beta chain) was found in a study of T cell clonality in common variable immunodeficiency. The table lists this clone with a few counts. The antigen remains unidentified. The read ends 3 residues before the CDR3 terminus; that terminus is restored from the germline J gene. This CDR3 is built from 17 residues. After removal of 5 bases from V and 1 base from J, the junction contained 15 bases not matched to a gene. Germline CDR1 DFQATT, CDR2 SNEGSKA (reference sequence). Clones were sequenced by immunoSEQ multiplex PCR, and TCRdb holds only the in-frame ones, with some missing. The sample has tens of thousands of clones, none seen only once. Study-level points and caveats: CVID subjects had higher TCRbeta clonality than healthy controls, most marked in about a third.

This receptor was taken from a person aged 18-70 years in good health. Input material: peripheral blood mononuclear cells. The J gene is TRBJ2-7, the V gene TRBV20-1; 9 nucleotides agree with TRBD2. This CDR3 reads CSAERGIAGVSSYEQYF. The CDR3 DNA, read in part, is TGCAGTGCTGAGAGGGGGATAGCGGGAGTCTCGTCCTACGAG.